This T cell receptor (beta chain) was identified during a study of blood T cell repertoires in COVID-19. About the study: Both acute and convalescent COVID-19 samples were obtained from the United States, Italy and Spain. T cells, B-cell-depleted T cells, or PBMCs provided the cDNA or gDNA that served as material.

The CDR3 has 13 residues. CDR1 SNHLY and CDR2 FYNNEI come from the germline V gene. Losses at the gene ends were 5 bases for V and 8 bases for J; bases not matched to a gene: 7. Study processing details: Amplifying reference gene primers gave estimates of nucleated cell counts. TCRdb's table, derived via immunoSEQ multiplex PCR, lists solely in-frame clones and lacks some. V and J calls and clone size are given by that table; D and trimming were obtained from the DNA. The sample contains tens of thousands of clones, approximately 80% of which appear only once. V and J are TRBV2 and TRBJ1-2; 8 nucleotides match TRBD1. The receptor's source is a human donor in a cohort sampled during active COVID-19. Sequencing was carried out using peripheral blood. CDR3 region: CASSTDRDGGYTF. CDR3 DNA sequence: TGTGCCAGCAGTACGGACAGGGATGGGGGCTACACCTTC. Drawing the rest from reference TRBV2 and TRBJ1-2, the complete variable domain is EPEVTQTPSHQVTQMGQEVILRCVPISNHLYFYWYRQILGQKVEFLVSFYNNEISEKSEIFDDQFSVERPDGSNFTLKIRSTKLEDSAMYFCASSTDRDGGYTFGSGTRLTVV.